These T cell receptor beta chains were read from a single sample in a study of T cells after yellow fever vaccination. One entry per CDR3 protein, called by TCRdb with MiXCR from the 5' RACE reads. This table has approximately 350,000 distinct CDR3 sequences, under 14% appearing once. Source: PBMCs, taken on the day of the first yellow fever vaccination. These receptor sequences come from a man aged 18 to 30 who received the YFV17D yellow fever vaccine. Both conserved end residues are part of each CDR3. The order of the fields is D gene, V gene, J gene, clone size, CDR3 protein, CDR3 DNA. D genes are given only for firm matches. Expanded clones are given a class, and other clones once, few, many or no size at all.

D gene: TRBD1; V gene: TRBV19; J gene: TRBJ2-7; clone size: NA; CDR3 protein: CASSMRQGASYEQYF; CDR3 DNA: TGTGCCAGTAGTATGAGACAGGGGGCTAGTTACGAGCAGTACTTC
D gene: NA; V gene: TRBV12-3/TRBV12-4; J gene: TRBJ2-7; clone size: NA; CDR3 protein: CASSLAIYEQYF; CDR3 DNA: TGTGCCAGCAGTTTGGCTATCTACGAGCAGTACTTC
D gene: TRBD1; V gene: TRBV19; J gene: TRBJ1-5; clone size: NA; CDR3 protein: CASSLIQGQGGQPQHF; CDR3 DNA: TGTGCCAGTAGCCTTATACAGGGACAGGGGGGTCAGCCCCAGCATTTT
D gene: NA; V gene: TRBV6-2/TRBV6-3; J gene: TRBJ2-5; clone size: NA; CDR3 protein: CASSYEGGTETQYF; CDR3 DNA: TGTGCCAGCAGTTATGAGGGGGGCACTGAGACCCAGTACTTC
D gene: NA; V gene: TRBV4-1; J gene: TRBJ1-1; clone size: few; CDR3 protein: CASSQSGQTNTEAFF; CDR3 DNA: TGCGCCAGCAGCCAATCGGGACAAACGAACACTGAAGCTTTCTTT
D gene: NA; V gene: TRBV7-3; J gene: TRBJ1-2; clone size: few; CDR3 protein: CASSLNPDTDYGYTF; CDR3 DNA: TGTGCCAGCAGCTTAAACCCCGACACAGACTATGGCTACACCTTC
D gene: TRBD1; V gene: TRBV3-1; J gene: TRBJ1-6; clone size: NA; CDR3 protein: CASSRTGVTSPLHF; CDR3 DNA: TGTGCCAGCAGCAGGACAGGGGTAACCTCACCCCTCCACTTT
D gene: NA; V gene: TRBV20-1; J gene: TRBJ2-2; clone size: few; CDR3 protein: CSATGGTANTGELFF; CDR3 DNA: TGCAGTGCCACCGGGGGGACAGCGAACACCGGGGAGCTGTTTTTT
D gene: NA; V gene: TRBV18; J gene: TRBJ1-5; clone size: NA; CDR3 protein: CASSPRAGGNQPQHF; CDR3 DNA: TGTGCCAGCTCACCAAGGGCGGGGGGCAATCAGCCCCAGCATTTT
D gene: NA; V gene: TRBV6-6; J gene: TRBJ2-3; clone size: few; CDR3 protein: CASSYRALDTQYF; CDR3 DNA: TGTGCCAGCAGTTACCGGGCCTTAGATACGCAGTATTTT
D gene: NA; V gene: TRBV23-1; J gene: TRBJ2-3; clone size: NA; CDR3 protein: CASSQRRGLDTQYF; CDR3 DNA: TGCGCCAGCAGTCAGCGCCGGGGATTAGATACGCAGTATTTT
D gene: NA; V gene: TRBV18; J gene: TRBJ1-4; clone size: NA; CDR3 protein: CASSPPGTPNEKLFF; CDR3 DNA: TGTGCCAGCTCACCACCGGGGACCCCCAATGAAAAACTGTTTTTT
D gene: NA; V gene: TRBV12-3/TRBV12-4; J gene: TRBJ1-1; clone size: few; CDR3 protein: CASSPKYGGVGEAFF; CDR3 DNA: TGTGCCAGCAGTCCAAAGTATGGGGGAGTTGGTGAAGCTTTCTTT
D gene: NA; V gene: TRBV6-5; J gene: TRBJ2-7; clone size: few; CDR3 protein: CASSSRDYSYEQYF; CDR3 DNA: TGTGCCAGCAGTTCTAGGGATTACTCCTACGAGCAGTACTTC
D gene: NA; V gene: TRBV6-1; J gene: TRBJ2-6; clone size: NA; CDR3 protein: CASGRFGGTLSGANVLTF; CDR3 DNA: TGTGCCAGCGGGAGATTTGGTGGGACACTCTCTGGGGCCAACGTCCTGACTTTC
D gene: NA; V gene: TRBV7-2; J gene: TRBJ1-4; clone size: NA; CDR3 protein: CASSSPGRGEKLFF; CDR3 DNA: TGTGCCAGCAGCTCCCCTGGCAGGGGTGAAAAACTGTTTTTT
D gene: TRBD1; V gene: TRBV12-3/TRBV12-4; J gene: TRBJ2-1; clone size: NA; CDR3 protein: CASSPPGTGRYNEQFF; CDR3 DNA: TGTGCCAGCAGTCCCCCCGGGACAGGGAGATACAATGAGCAGTTCTTC
D gene: TRBD1; V gene: TRBV4-1; J gene: TRBJ2-5; clone size: few; CDR3 protein: CASSPDWAGGVTYQETQYF; CDR3 DNA: TGCGCCAGCAGCCCCGACTGGGCAGGGGGAGTTACGTACCAAGAGACCCAGTACTTC
D gene: NA; V gene: TRBV25-1; J gene: TRBJ2-3; clone size: few; CDR3 protein: CASSESTPGTDTQYF; CDR3 DNA: TGTGCCAGCAGTGAATCAACCCCCGGCACAGATACGCAGTATTTT
D gene: NA; V gene: TRBV19; J gene: TRBJ1-5; clone size: few; CDR3 protein: CASSITSNQPQHF; CDR3 DNA: TGTGCCAGTAGTATAACAAGCAATCAGCCCCAGCATTTT
D gene: NA; V gene: TRBV29-1; J gene: TRBJ2-3; clone size: few; CDR3 protein: CSSRVGVPDTQYF; CDR3 DNA: TGCAGCTCAAGAGTCGGGGTACCAGATACGCAGTATTTT
D gene: NA; V gene: TRBV4-1; J gene: TRBJ2-7; clone size: few; CDR3 protein: CASSPMLAYEQYF; CDR3 DNA: TGCGCCAGCAGCCCTATGTTGGCCTACGAGCAGTACTTC
D gene: NA; V gene: TRBV5-1; J gene: TRBJ1-4; clone size: NA; CDR3 protein: CASSLGRLGNEKLFF; CDR3 DNA: TGCGCCAGCAGCTTGGGACGCCTGGGTAATGAAAAACTGTTTTTT
D gene: TRBD2; V gene: TRBV14; J gene: TRBJ2-1; clone size: few; CDR3 protein: CASSPRRAGTPNYNEQFF; CDR3 DNA: TGTGCCAGCAGCCCCCGGAGAGCGGGGACCCCCAACTACAATGAGCAGTTCTTC